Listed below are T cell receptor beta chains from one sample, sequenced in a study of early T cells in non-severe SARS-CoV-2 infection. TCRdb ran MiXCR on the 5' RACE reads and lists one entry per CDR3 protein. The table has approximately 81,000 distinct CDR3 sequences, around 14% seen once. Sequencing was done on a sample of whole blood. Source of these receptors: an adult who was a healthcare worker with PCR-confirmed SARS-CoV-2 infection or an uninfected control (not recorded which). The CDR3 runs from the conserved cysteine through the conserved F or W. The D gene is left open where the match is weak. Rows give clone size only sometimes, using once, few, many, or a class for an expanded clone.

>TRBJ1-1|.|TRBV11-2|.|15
CASRGGHVMNTEAFF
TGTGCCAGCAGGGGGGGACACGTCATGAACACTGAAGCTTTCTTT
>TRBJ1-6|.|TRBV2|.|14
CASSYDDGGSPLHF
TGTGCCAGCAGTTACGATGACGGGGGATCACCCCTCCACTTT
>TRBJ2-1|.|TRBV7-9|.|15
CASSRTGGPANEQFF
TGTGCCAGCAGCCGCACGGGCGGGCCCGCCAATGAGCAGTTCTTC
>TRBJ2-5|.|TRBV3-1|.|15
CASSIPGHGQETQYF
TGTGCCAGCAGCATCCCGGGACATGGGCAAGAGACCCAGTACTTC
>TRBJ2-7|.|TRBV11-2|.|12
CASSLGGNEQYF
TGTGCCAGCAGCTTAGGCGGGAACGAGCAGTACTTC
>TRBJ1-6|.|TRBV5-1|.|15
CASSLIVRGNSPLHF
TGCGCCAGCAGCTTGATCGTCAGGGGAAATTCACCCCTCCACTTT
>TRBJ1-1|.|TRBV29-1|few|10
CSVAGRKAFF
TGCAGCGTTGCGGGGAGAAAAGCTTTCTTT
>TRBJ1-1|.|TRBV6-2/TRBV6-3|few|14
CASSYPRTDFEAFF
TGTGCCAGCAGTTACCCTAGGACAGACTTTGAAGCTTTCTTT
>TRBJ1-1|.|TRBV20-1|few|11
CSADWWTEAFF
TGCAGTGCGGACTGGTGGACTGAAGCTTTCTTT
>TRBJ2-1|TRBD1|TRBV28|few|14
CASSPEQGNNEQFF
TGTGCCAGCTCCCCGGAACAGGGGAACAATGAGCAGTTCTTC
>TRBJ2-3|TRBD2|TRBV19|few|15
CASSPRTSGGHTQYF
TGTGCCAGTAGTCCCCGGACTAGCGGGGGCCATACGCAGTATTTT
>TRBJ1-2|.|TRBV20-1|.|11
CSAREGWGYTF
TGCAGTGCTAGAGAGGGCTGGGGCTACACCTTC
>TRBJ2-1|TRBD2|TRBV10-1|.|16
CASSGPGLAGDNEQFF
TGCGCCAGCAGTGGCCCCGGACTAGCGGGAGACAATGAGCAGTTCTTC
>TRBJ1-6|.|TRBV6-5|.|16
CASSSYRRAKDSPLHF
TGTGCCAGCAGTTCCTACCGAAGGGCGAAGGATTCACCCCTCCACTTT
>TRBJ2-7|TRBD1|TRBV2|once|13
CASRPGDSYEHYF
TGTGCCAGCAGGCCCGGGGACAGCTACGAGCATTACTTC
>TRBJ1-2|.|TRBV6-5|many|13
CASSYSWSDGYTF
TGTGCCAGCAGTTACTCGTGGTCAGATGGCTACACCTTC
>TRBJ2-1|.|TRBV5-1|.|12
CATRRDINEQFF
TGCGCCACCCGTAGGGATATCAATGAGCAGTTCTTC
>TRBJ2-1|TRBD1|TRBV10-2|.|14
CATGQGASYNEQFF
TGCGCCACCGGACAGGGGGCCTCCTACAATGAGCAGTTCTTC
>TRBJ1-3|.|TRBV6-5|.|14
CASTKGLSGNTIYF
TGTGCCAGCACCAAGGGTCTCTCTGGAAACACCATATATTTT
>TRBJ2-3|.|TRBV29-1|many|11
CSVSSADTQYF
TGCAGCGTTTCTAGCGCAGATACGCAGTATTTT
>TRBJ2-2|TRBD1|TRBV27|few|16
CASSLLGTGNTGELFF
TGTGCCAGCAGTTTATTGGGGACAGGGAACACCGGGGAGCTGTTTTTT
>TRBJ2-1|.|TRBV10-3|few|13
CAISESESSKQFF
TGTGCCATCAGTGAGTCGGAATCTAGCAAGCAGTTCTTC
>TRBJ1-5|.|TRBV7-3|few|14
CASRIGGLNQPQHF
TGTGCCAGCAGAATTGGGGGTCTCAATCAGCCCCAGCATTTT
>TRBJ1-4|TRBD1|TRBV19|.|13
CASSRQGGEKLFF
TGTGCCAGTAGTAGACAGGGAGGTGAAAAACTGTTTTTT
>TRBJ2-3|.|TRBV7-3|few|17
CASSAGTGPSGTDTQYF
TGTGCCAGCAGCGCAGGGACGGGCCCTTCAGGCACAGATACGCAGTATTTT
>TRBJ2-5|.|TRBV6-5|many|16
CASSYSFTAIQETQYF
TGTGCCAGCAGTTACTCGTTTACAGCTATTCAAGAGACCCAGTACTTC
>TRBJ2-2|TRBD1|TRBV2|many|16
CASSYRGLMNTGELFF
TGTGCCAGCAGCTACAGGGGGCTTATGAACACCGGGGAGCTGTTTTTT
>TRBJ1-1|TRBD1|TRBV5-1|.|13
CASGDSPNTEAFF
TGCGCCAGCGGGGACAGCCCGAACACTGAAGCTTTCTTT
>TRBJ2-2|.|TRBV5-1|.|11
CASKNTGELFF
TGCGCCAGCAAGAACACCGGGGAGCTTTTTTTT
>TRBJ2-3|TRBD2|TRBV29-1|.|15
CSVEDRGGGTDTQYF
TGCAGCGTTGAAGATCGTGGGGGAGGGACAGATACGCAGTATTTT
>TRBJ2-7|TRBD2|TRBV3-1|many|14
CASSQGLAGARQYF
TGTGCCAGCAGCCAGGGACTAGCGGGGGCGCGGCAGTACTTC
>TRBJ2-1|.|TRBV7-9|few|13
CASSLNPYNEQFF
TGTGCCAGCAGCTTAAACCCGTACAATGAGCAGTTCTTC
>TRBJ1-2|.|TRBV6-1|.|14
CASSEGGFARGYTF
TGTGCCAGCAGTGAAGGGGGGTTCGCCCGTGGCTACACCTTC
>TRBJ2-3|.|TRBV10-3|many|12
CAISGREDTQYF
TGTGCCATCAGTGGGAGAGAGGATACGCAGTATTTT
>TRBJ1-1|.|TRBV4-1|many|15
CASSHGTSRNTEAFF
TGCGCCAGCAGCCACGGGACATCACGCAACACTGAAGCTTTCTTT
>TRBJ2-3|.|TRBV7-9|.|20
CASSLERAKQGTVGTDTQYF
TGTGCCAGCAGCTTAGAAAGGGCCAAACAGGGAACGGTTGGCACAGATACGCAGTATTTT
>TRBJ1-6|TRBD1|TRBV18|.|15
CASSPTDRGKVPLHF
TGTGCCAGCTCACCTACGGACAGGGGGAAGGTTCCCCTCCACTTT
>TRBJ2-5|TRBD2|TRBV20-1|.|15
CSASLGLAGTETQYF
TGCAGTGCTAGCTTAGGACTAGCGGGGACTGAGACCCAGTACTTC
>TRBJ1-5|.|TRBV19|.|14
CASSTGTSNQPQHF
TGTGCCAGTAGTACCGGGACGAGCAATCAGCCCCAGCATTTT
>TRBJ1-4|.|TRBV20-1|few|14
CSAPTGVGRGKLFF
TGCAGTGCGCCGACAGGAGTGGGGCGGGGAAAACTGTTTTTT
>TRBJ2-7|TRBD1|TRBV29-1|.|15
CSVTPADRGHYEQYF
TGCAGCGTTACTCCCGCTGACAGGGGGCACTACGAGCAGTACTTC
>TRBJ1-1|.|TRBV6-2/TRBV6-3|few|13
CASSQWSRTEAFF
TGTGCCAGCAGCCAATGGAGTCGCACTGAAGCTTTCTTT
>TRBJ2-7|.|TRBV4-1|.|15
CASSPWGQGTHEQYF
TGCGCCAGCAGCCCCTGGGGCCAGGGGACCCACGAGCAGTACTTC
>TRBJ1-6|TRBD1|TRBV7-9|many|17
CASSSRPGTGDNSPLHF
TGTGCCAGCAGCTCGAGGCCGGGGACAGGGGATAATTCACCCCTCCACTTT
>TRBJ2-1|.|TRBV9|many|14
CASTRGASYNEQFF
TGTGCCAGCACCCGCGGGGCGTCGTACAATGAGCAGTTCTTC
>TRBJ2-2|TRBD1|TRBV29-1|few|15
CSVLDRGQDNGELFF
TGCAGCGTACTAGACAGGGGGCAAGATAACGGGGAGCTGTTTTTT
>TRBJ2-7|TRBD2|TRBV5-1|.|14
CASSLGTSSYEQYF
TGCGCCAGCAGCTTAGGGACTAGCTCCTACGAGCAGTACTTC
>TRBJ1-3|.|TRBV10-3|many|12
CAISETLLTIYF
TGTGCCATCAGTGAAACTTTGTTGACCATATATTTT
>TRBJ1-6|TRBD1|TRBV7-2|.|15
CASSPLGQANSPLHF
TGTGCCAGCAGCCCCTTGGGACAGGCGAATTCACCCCTCCACTTT
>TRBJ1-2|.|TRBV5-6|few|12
CASSLGYYGYTF
TGTGCCAGCAGCTTGGGTTACTATGGCTACACCTTC
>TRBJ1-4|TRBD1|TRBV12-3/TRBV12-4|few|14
CASILTGTNEKLFF
TGTGCCAGCATCTTGACAGGGACTAATGAAAAACTGTTTTTT
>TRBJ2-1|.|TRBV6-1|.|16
CASSGLSVFSYNEQFF
TGTGCCAGCAGTGGACTCTCGGTATTCTCCTACAATGAGCAGTTCTTC
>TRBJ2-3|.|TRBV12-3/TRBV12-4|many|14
CASSLRRRTDTQYF
TGTGCCAGCAGTTTGAGAAGACGCACAGATACGCAGTATTTT
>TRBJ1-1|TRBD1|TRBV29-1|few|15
CSVEDRQGLGLVAFF
TGCAGCGTTGAAGATAGACAGGGTTTGGGCTTAGTAGCTTTCTTT
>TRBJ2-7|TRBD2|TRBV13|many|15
CASSFGVAGFYEQYF
TGTGCCAGCAGCTTCGGAGTAGCGGGCTTCTACGAGCAGTACTTC
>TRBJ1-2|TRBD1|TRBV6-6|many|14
CASSLGQGVYGYTF
TGTGCCAGCAGTTTGGGACAGGGGGTGTATGGCTACACCTTC
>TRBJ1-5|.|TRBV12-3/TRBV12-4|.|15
CASSNQAGGFQPQHF
TGTGCCAGCAGTAACCAGGCGGGGGGCTTTCAGCCCCAGCATTTT
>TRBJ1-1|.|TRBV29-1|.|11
CSGTANTEAFF
TGCAGCGGAACAGCGAACACTGAAGCTTTCTTT